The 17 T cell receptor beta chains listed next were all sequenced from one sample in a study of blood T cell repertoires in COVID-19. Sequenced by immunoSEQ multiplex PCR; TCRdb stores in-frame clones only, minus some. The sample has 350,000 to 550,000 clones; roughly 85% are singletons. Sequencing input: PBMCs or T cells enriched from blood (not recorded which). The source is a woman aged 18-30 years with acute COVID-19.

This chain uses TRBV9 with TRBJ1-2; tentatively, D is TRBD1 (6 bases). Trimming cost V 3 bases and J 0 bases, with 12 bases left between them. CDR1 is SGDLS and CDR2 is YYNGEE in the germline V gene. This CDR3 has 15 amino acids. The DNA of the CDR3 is TGTGCCAGCAGCGGTATGAGGACAGCTAACTATGGCTACACCTTC. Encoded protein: CASSGMRTANYGYTF.

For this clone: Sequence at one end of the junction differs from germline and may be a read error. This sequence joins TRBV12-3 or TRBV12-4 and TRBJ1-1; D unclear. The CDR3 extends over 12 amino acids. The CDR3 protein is CASSFSMSGYVF. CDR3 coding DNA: TGTGCCAGCAGTTTCTCCATGAGTGGTTATGTCTTT.

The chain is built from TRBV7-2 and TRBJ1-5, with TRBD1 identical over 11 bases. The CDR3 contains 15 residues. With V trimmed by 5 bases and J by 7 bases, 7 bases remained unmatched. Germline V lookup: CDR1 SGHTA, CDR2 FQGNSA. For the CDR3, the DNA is TGTGCCAGCAGCCAGGGACAGGGGGTGGGGCAGCCCCAGCATTTT. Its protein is CASSQGQGVGQPQHF.

CDR3 coding DNA: TGCGCCAGCAGCCCGGGACAGTGGAGTAAAGATCAGCCCCAGCATTTT. Its protein is CASSPGQWSKDQPQHF. The V and J genes are TRBV5-1 and TRBJ1-5, with 7 bases fitting TRBD1. The CDR3 runs to 16 residues. Germline V lookup: CDR1 SGHRS, CDR2 YFSETQ. Trimming at V came to 4 bases and at J to 5 bases, leaving 12 bases not matched to a gene.

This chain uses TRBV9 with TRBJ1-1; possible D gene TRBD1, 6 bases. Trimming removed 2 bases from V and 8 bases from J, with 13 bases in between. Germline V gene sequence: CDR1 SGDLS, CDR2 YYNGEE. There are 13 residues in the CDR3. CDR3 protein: CASSVGAGTEAFF. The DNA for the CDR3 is TGTGCCAGCAGCGTGGGTGCCGGGACAGAAGCTTTCTTT.

CDR3 DNA sequence: TGTGCCAGCAGCCAAGACAGCCCGTTCAGGATGAACACTGAAGCTTTCTTT. It specifies CASSQDSPFRMNTEAFF. The chain has TRBV3-1 (or the pseudogene TRBV3-2) and TRBJ1-1; D is undetermined. CDR3 length: 17 residues. V lost 0 bases, J lost 0 bases, and 14 bases lay in between. The germline V gene has CDR1 LGHDT and CDR2 YNNKEL (reference sequence).

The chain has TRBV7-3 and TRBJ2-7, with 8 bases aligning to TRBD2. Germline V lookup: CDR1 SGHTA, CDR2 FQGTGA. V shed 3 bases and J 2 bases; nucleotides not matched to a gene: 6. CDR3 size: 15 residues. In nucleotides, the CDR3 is TGTGCCAGCAGCTTCGCCGGGGGGGATCCCTACGAGCAGTACTTC. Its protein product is CASSFAGGDPYEQYF.

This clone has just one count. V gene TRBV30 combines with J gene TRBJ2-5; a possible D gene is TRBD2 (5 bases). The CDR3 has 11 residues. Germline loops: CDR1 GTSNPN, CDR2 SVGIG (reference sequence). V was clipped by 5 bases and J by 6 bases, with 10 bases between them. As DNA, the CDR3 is TGTGCCTGGGACCCGGGGAAGACCCAGTACTTC. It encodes CAWDPGKTQYF.

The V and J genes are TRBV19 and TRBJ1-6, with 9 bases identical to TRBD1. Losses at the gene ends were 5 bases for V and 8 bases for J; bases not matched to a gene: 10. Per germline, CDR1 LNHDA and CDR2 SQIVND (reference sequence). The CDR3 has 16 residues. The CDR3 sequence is CASSPRTGESDSPLHF. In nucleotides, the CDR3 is TGTGCCAGTAGTCCAAGGACAGGGGAAAGTGATTCACCCCTCCACTTT.

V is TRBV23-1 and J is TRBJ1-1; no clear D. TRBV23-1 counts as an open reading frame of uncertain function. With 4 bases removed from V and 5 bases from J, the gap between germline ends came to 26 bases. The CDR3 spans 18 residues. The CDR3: CASSLLISPGPKETEAFF. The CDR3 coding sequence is TGCGCCAGCAGTCTATTAATTTCTCCGGGTCCCAAGGAAACTGAAGCTTTCTTT.

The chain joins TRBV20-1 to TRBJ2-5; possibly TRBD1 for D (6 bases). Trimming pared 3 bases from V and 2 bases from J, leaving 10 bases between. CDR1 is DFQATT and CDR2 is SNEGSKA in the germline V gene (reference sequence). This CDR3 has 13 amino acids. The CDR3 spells CSASKGQQETQYF. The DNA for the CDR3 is TGCAGTGCTAGTAAAGGACAGCAAGAGACCCAGTACTTC.

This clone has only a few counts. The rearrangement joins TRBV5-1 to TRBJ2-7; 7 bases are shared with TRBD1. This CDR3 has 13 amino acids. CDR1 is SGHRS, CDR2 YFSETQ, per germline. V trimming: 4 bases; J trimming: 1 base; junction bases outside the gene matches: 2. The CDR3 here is CASSPQGSYEQYF. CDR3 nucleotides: TGCGCCAGCAGCCCACAGGGGTCCTACGAGCAGTACTTC.

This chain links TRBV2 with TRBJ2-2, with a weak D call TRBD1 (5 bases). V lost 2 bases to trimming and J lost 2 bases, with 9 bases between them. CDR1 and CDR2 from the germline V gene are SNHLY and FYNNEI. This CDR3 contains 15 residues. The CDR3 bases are TGTGCCAGCAGTGAACGACAGACTAACACCGGGGAGCTGTTTTTT. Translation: CASSERQTNTGELFF.

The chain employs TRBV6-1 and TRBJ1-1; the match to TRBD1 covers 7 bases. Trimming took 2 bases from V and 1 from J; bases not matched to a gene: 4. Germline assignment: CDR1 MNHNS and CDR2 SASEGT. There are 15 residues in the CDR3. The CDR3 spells CASSEFPGGNTEAFF. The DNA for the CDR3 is TGTGCCAGCAGTGAATTTCCAGGGGGGAACACTGAAGCTTTCTTT.

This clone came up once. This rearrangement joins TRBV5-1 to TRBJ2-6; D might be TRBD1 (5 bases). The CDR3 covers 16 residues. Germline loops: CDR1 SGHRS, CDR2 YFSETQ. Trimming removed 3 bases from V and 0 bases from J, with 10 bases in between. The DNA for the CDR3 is TGCGCCAGCAGCTCCCTACAGGTCTCTGGGGCCAACGTCCTGACTTTC. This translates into CASSSLQVSGANVLTF.

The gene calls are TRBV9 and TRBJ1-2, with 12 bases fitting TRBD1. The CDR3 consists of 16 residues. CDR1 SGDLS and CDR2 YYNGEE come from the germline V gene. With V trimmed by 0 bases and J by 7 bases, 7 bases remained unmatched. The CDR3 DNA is TGTGCCAGCAGCGTAGATGGGACAGGGGGCCGGGCTGGCTACACCTTC. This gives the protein CASSVDGTGGRAGYTF.

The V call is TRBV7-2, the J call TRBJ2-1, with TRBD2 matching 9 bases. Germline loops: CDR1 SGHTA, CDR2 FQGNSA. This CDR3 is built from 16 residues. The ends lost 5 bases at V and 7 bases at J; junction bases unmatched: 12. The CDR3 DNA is TGTGCCAGCAGCCCCTTCGGCGGGAGGGCCTTAAATGAGCAGTTCTTC. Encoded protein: CASSPFGGRALNEQFF.